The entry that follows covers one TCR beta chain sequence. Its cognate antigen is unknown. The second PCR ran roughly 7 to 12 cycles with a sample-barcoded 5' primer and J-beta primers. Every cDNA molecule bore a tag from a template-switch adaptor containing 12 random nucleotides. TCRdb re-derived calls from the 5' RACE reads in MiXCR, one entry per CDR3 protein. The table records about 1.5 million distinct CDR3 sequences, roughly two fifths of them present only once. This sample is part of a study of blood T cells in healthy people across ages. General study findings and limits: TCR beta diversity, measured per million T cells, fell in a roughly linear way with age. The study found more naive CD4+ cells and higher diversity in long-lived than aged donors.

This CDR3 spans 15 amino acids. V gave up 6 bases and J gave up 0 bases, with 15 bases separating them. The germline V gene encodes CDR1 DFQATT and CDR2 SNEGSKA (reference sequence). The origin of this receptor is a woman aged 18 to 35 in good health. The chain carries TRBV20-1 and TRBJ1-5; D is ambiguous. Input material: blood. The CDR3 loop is CSARETAYSNQPQHF. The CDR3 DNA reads TGCAGTGCAAGGGAAACAGCTTATAGCAATCAGCCCCAGCATTTT.